The clone carrying this T cell receptor beta chain was seen only a few times. The antigen remains unidentified. One junction end does not reproduce the germline sequence, and a read error may be involved. This record comes from a study of regulatory T cells in long-lasting Graves disease. Study-level results: Persistent cases of Graves' showed reduced TCR diversity relative to newly diagnosed patients. Persistent disease showed a preference for TRBV28, TRBJ1-2 and TRBJ2-5.

Time point: newly diagnosed GD, antithyroid drugs for less than 3 months. Preparation of the TCR library used RNA extracted from PBMCs. The source of the patients was an endocrinology department in Xi'an, China. The CDR3 length is 15 residues. CDR3-region Arm-PCR and iRepertoire HTBI primers produced the TCR beta libraries. TCRdb reprocessed the multiplex PCR reads with MiXCR, giving one entry per CDR3 protein. Of a few hundred thousand distinct CDR3 sequences listed, 16% are singletons. These data were also filed under a second study, of T cells in Graves' hyperthyroidism and ophthalmopathy. That report adds: RT-PCR in the first round (using the HTBI primer set) targeted the TCR CDR3.

V gene TRBV12-3 or TRBV12-4 combines with J gene TRBJ2-2; D remains unclear. The material sequenced was peripheral blood mononuclear cells (PBMCs), taken at new diagnosis, from a patient treated with antithyroid drugs. The receptor comes from a man between 35 and 55 years old with Graves disease. The CDR3 DNA is TGTGCCAGCAGTTTAAGGCAGGCGAATACCGGGGAGCTGTTTTTT. This encodes CASSLRQANTGELFF.